This section outlines one T cell receptor (beta chain) sequence together with its context. The data originate from a study of cytomegalovirus exposure and HLA in healthy donors. Study-level background: An earlier analysis found some 100 million unique TCR beta sequences from approximately 190 million T cells.

The PCR ran on 60 Vbeta and 13 Jbeta primers. Sequencing was performed with immunoSEQ multiplex PCR; in TCRdb, only in-frame clones are kept and a portion is missing. The table lists 95,000 to 110,000 clones, 77% of them singletons. Per the germline V gene, CDR1 is SEHNR and CDR2 is FQNEAQ (reference sequence). This CDR3 spans 15 amino acids. Trimming removed 4 bases at V and 2 bases at J, with 15 bases between. V and J are TRBV7-9 and TRBJ2-7; D might be TRBD2 (6 bases). The sequence came from a male donor in good health and CMV-seronegative. The sequencing input was PBMCs. CDR3 in amino acids: CASSSSGDSTYEQYF. The DNA for the CDR3 is TGTGCCAGCAGCTCCTCCGGGGACTCCACCTACGAGCAGTACTTC.